This TCR beta chain derives from a study of shared clonotypes between healthy human individuals. V shed 3 bases and J shed 2 bases, with 8 bases lying between them. Germline V gene data show CDR1 as GTSNPN and CDR2 as SVGIG (reference sequence). This CDR3 has 12 amino acids. Only in-frame clones appear in the TCRdb table, and some are missing; sequencing was by immunoSEQ multiplex PCR. The table has more than 1.2 million clones, approximately 98.5% seen once. This chain joins TRBV30 and TRBJ2-7; a weak D match, TRBD1 (5 bases). The sample consisted of naive CD4+ T cells sorted from blood. This sample's subset: CD45RA+ positively selected. The receptor's source is a man aged 25-45 years in good health. CDR3 loop: CAWSGHTYEQYF. CDR3 coding DNA: TGTGCCTGGAGCGGACATACCTACGAGCAGTACTTC. Full variable domain (remainder filled in from reference TRBV30 and TRBJ2-7): SQTIHQWPATLVQPVGSPLSLECTVEGTSNPNLYWYRQAAGRGLQLLFYSVGIGQISSEVPQNLSASRPQDRQFILSSKKLLLSDSGFYLCAWSGHTYEQYFGPGTRLTVT.